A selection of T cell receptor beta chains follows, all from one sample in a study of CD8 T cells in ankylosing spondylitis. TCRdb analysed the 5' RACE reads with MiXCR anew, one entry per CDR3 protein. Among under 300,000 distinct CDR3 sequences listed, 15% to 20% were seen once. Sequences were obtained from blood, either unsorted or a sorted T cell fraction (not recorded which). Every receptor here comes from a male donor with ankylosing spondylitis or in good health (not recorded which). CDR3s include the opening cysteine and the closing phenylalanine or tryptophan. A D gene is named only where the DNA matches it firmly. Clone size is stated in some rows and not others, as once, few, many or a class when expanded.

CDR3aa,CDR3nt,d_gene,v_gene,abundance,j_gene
CASSSLTGGTDTQYF,TGTGCCAGCAGTTCCCTGACAGGGGGTACAGATACGCAGTATTTT,TRBD1,TRBV12-3/TRBV12-4,many,TRBJ2-3
CASSSRDRGGLAGNTIYF,TGTGCCAGCAGTTCCCGGGACAGGGGAGGCTTGGCTGGAAACACCATATATTTT,TRBD1,TRBV12-3/TRBV12-4,few,TRBJ1-3
CASIRDIVSPRETQYF,TGTGCCAGCATACGGGACATAGTGTCCCCAAGAGAGACCCAGTACTTC,-,TRBV6-1,-,TRBJ2-5
CSASGPETYNEQFF,TGCAGTGCTAGTGGACCAGAAACCTACAATGAGCAGTTCTTC,-,TRBV20-1,many,TRBJ2-1
CASNEGAGGPYNEQFF,TGTGCCAGCAACGAAGGAGCGGGAGGGCCCTACAATGAGCAGTTCTTC,TRBD2,TRBV9,few,TRBJ2-1
CSARGPTGQETQYF,TGCAGTGCTAGAGGGCCGACAGGACAAGAGACCCAGTACTTC,-,TRBV20-1,-,TRBJ2-5
CSSSGGLALAKNIQYF,TGTTCCAGCTCGGGGGGACTAGCGCTAGCCAAAAACATTCAGTACTTC,TRBD2,TRBV27,-,TRBJ2-4
CSARGTAVENEQFF,TGCAGTGCTAGGGGGACCGCTGTCGAGAATGAGCAGTTCTTC,-,TRBV20-1,few,TRBJ2-1
CASTSTSGIYNEQFF,TGTGCCAGCACCTCTACTAGCGGGATTTACAATGAGCAGTTCTTC,TRBD2,TRBV12-3/TRBV12-4,many,TRBJ2-1
CASSPSGTGFGGELFF,TGTGCCAGCAGTCCTTCCGGGACAGGGTTTGGCGGGGAGCTGTTTTTT,TRBD1,TRBV27,-,TRBJ2-2
CSVEAALTGELFF,TGCAGCGTTGAGGCAGCCCTCACCGGGGAGCTGTTTTTT,-,TRBV29-1,-,TRBJ2-2
CASSSVWSSYNEQFF,TGTGCCAGCAGCTCAGTCTGGAGCTCCTACAATGAGCAGTTCTTC,-,TRBV7-2,-,TRBJ2-1
CASSPPYSQETQYF,TGTGCCAGCTCACCACCCTATTCCCAAGAGACCCAGTACTTC,-,TRBV18,-,TRBJ2-5
CASTVDSLDTEAFF,TGTGCCAGCACCGTGGACAGTCTGGACACTGAAGCTTTCTTT,-,TRBV12-3/TRBV12-4,large,TRBJ1-1
CASSAGTSEMREQFF,TGTGCCAGCAGTGCCGGGACTAGCGAGATGCGTGAGCAGTTCTTC,TRBD2,TRBV28,many,TRBJ2-1
CASSLGVSGANVLTF,TGTGCCAGCAGCTTAGGGGTCTCTGGGGCCAACGTCCTGACTTTC,-,TRBV7-3,few,TRBJ2-6
CSAEDFGSTDTQYF,TGCAGTGCTGAAGACTTCGGGAGCACAGATACGCAGTATTTT,-,TRBV20-1,-,TRBJ2-3
CASSLGAAEPYQETQYF,TGTGCCAGCAGCTTAGGCGCTGCGGAACCGTACCAAGAGACCCAGTACTTC,-,TRBV7-2,-,TRBJ2-5
CASSYHVGYNEQFF,TGTGCCAGCAGCTACCACGTTGGGTACAATGAGCAGTTCTTC,-,TRBV7-3,-,TRBJ2-1
CASSFGDGYEQYF,TGTGCCAGCAGTTTTGGGGATGGGTACGAGCAGTACTTC,-,TRBV28,few,TRBJ2-7
CASSDQYEQYF,TGTGCCAGCAGTGACCAATACGAGCAGTACTTC,-,TRBV27,many,TRBJ2-7
CASSLASGPYNEQFF,TGTGCCAGCAGCTTGGCCTCAGGGCCCTACAATGAGCAGTTCTTC,-,TRBV5-6,-,TRBJ2-1
CASSYSGATTDTQYF,TGTGCCAGCAGTTACTCGGGAGCAACCACAGATACGCAGTATTTT,-,TRBV6-5,-,TRBJ2-3
CSVEPGTGGDEQYF,TGCAGCGTTGAACCCGGGACAGGTGGAGACGAGCAGTACTTC,TRBD1,TRBV29-1,many,TRBJ2-7